The 14 T cell receptor beta chains below were found in one sample sequenced in a study of OX40 agonist ivuxolimab in advanced cancers. Produced via immunoSEQ multiplex PCR; TCRdb's table is partial and in-frame only. The sample carries about 63,000 clones, roughly nine tenths recorded once. Source: CD4+ or CD8+ T cells sorted from blood, taken in a trial of the OX40 agonist ivuxolimab. The receptors were sampled from an adult with an advanced solid tumor such as melanoma, head and neck, liver or kidney cancer.

The J gene is TRBJ2-3, the V gene TRBV9; perhaps TRBD1 as D (6 bases). The CDR3 length is 16 residues. The V end was cut by 0 bases, the J end by 5 bases, with 16 bases between. Germline V gives CDR1 SGDLS, CDR2 YYNGEE. The CDR3 DNA follows: TGTGCCAGCAGCGTAGCGGGCATGGGGGCGCGAGATACGCAGTATTTT. Amino acid sequence: CASSVAGMGARDTQYF.

The genes are TRBV6-5 and TRBJ1-1; 8 bases agree with TRBD1. Germline-derived CDR1 and CDR2 are MNHEY and SVGAGI. This CDR3 region has 14 residues. Trimming cost V 5 bases and J 3 bases; bases outside gene matches: 5. CDR3 protein: CASSTTGADTEAFF. The DNA of the CDR3 is TGTGCCAGCAGTACGACAGGGGCGGACACTGAAGCTTTCTTT.

This chain uses TRBV5-4 with TRBJ2-7, with D possibly being TRBD1 or TRBD2 (5 bases each). Germline CDR1 SGHNT, CDR2 YYREEE (reference sequence). V lost 4 bases and J 2 bases, leaving 13 bases between the germline ends. The CDR3 has 14 residues. The CDR3 sequence: CASSARDGPYEQYV. CDR3 in DNA: TGTGCCAGCAGCGCACGGGACGGGCCCTACGAGCAGTACGTC.

The chain has TRBV19 and TRBJ2-5; D gene ambiguous. V lost 3 bases, J lost 2 bases, and 10 bases lay in between. The V gene's germline CDR1 is LNHDA and CDR2 SQIVND (reference sequence). The CDR3 has 14 residues. The CDR3 coding sequence is TGTGCCAGTAGTATCTTCAGGAATCAAGAGACCCAGTACTTC. It translates to CASSIFRNQETQYF.

A note on this clone: The same CDR3 is also encoded by other DNA sequences in this sample. The chain recombines TRBV9 with TRBJ2-3; D remains unclear. The germline V and J ends were trimmed by 0 bases and 4 bases, with 3 bases remaining between them. The CDR3 loop spans 12 amino acids. Germline CDR1 is SGDLS and CDR2 is YYNGEE. The chain's CDR3 is CASSVEADTQYF. For the CDR3, the DNA is TGTGCCAGCAGCGTAGAAGCAGATACGCAGTATTTT.

The V call is TRBV6-6, the J call TRBJ2-7; D is possibly TRBD1 (6 bases). This CDR3 has 14 amino acids. Trimming shortened V by 6 bases and J by 3 bases, and 15 bases separated the two germline ends. Germline V gene data show CDR1 as MNHNY and CDR2 as SVGAGI (reference sequence). The CDR3 nucleotides read TGTGCCAGCAGCCACGCTGGACAGTTCTACGAGCAGTACGTC. It specifies CASSHAGQFYEQYV.

Only one count was recorded for this clone. J is TRBJ2-3 and V is TRBV4-3, with TRBD2 identical over 13 bases. V lost 0 bases, J lost 5 bases, and 5 bases stayed unmatched. The V gene's germline CDR1 is LGHNA and CDR2 YSLEER. The CDR3 has 17 amino acids. CDR3 coding DNA: TGCGCCAGCAGCCAAGATGCAGGACTAGCGGGAGTAGATACGCAGTATTTT. Protein sequence: CASSQDAGLAGVDTQYF.

V gene TRBV27 combines with J gene TRBJ2-2, with 10 bases that match TRBD1. The CDR3 runs 14 residues. J was trimmed by 4 bases and V by 10 bases; bases with no gene match: 6. Germline V gene sequence: CDR1 MNHEY, CDR2 SMNVEV (reference sequence). The CDR3 sequence is CATRQGAGTGELFF. CDR3 sequence (DNA): TGTGCCACCCGACAGGGGGCGGGCACCGGGGAGCTGTTTTTT.

This rearrangement joins TRBV28 to TRBJ2-7; no reliable D call. Looked up from germline, CDR1 is MDHEN and CDR2 is SYDVKM. The CDR3 covers 15 residues. Trimming shortened V by 8 bases and J by 2 bases, and 19 bases separated the two germline ends. The CDR3 reads CASGTQSKYPYEQYV. CDR3 nucleotide sequence: TGTGCCAGCGGTACGCAGTCCAAATACCCCTACGAGCAGTACGTC.

In its sample, this clone was seen once. The rearrangement joins TRBV19 to TRBJ2-7; the D gene could be TRBD1 or TRBD2 (5 bases each). V lost 1 base and J lost 7, with 11 bases in between. Germline V CDR1 and CDR2: LNHDA, SQIVND (reference sequence). The CDR3 loop spans 13 amino acids. CDR3 region: CASSIGWGSEQYV. CDR3 in DNA: TGTGCCAGTAGTATAGGTTGGGGGTCTGAGCAGTACGTC.

This clone was counted a few times. CDR3: CASSLTSSDTQYF. The CDR3 DNA reads TGTGCCAGCAGCCTCACGAGTTCAGATACGCAGTATTTT. This chain connects TRBV7-3 to TRBJ2-3; no reliable D call. Germline assignment: CDR1 SGHTA and CDR2 FQGTGA. V was clipped by 5 bases and J by 4 bases, with 10 bases between them. CDR3 length: 13 residues.

The rearrangement joins TRBV6-5 to TRBJ2-1, with 9 nucleotides matching TRBD1. With V trimmed by 5 bases and J by 15 bases, 11 bases remained unmatched. From germline, CDR1 is MNHEY and CDR2 SVGAGI. CDR3 length: 13 residues. CDR3 in amino acids: CASSPPGQGSPFF. The CDR3 DNA is TGTGCCAGCAGTCCACCGGGACAGGGCTCCCCGTTCTTC.

This chain joins TRBV29-1 and TRBJ2-1, with D hard to call. This CDR3 spans 13 amino acids. Per germline, CDR1 SQVTM and CDR2 ANQGSEA. V lost 6 bases to trimming and J lost 8 bases, with 17 bases between them. The CDR3 DNA is TGCAGCGTGGGGTCGGTGGGAATCCATGAGCAGTTCTTC. Protein sequence: CSVGSVGIHEQFF.

This clone has only one observation. V and J are TRBV7-8 and TRBJ1-5; D is uncertain. CDR1 SGHVS and CDR2 FQNEAQ come from the germline V gene. V lost 5 bases and J 0 bases, leaving 14 bases between the germline ends. There are 16 residues in the CDR3. CDR3 sequence: CASSPMENFSNQPQHF. Written as DNA, the CDR3 is TGTGCCAGCAGCCCCATGGAGAACTTTAGCAATCAGCCCCAGCATTTT. Complete variable domain (other parts from reference TRBV7-8 and TRBJ1-5): GAGVSQSPRYKVAKRGQDVALRCDPISGHVSLFWYQQALGQGPEFLTYFQNEAQLDKSGLPSDRFFAERPEGSVSTLKIQRTQQEDSAVYLCASSPMENFSNQPQHFGDGTRLSIL.